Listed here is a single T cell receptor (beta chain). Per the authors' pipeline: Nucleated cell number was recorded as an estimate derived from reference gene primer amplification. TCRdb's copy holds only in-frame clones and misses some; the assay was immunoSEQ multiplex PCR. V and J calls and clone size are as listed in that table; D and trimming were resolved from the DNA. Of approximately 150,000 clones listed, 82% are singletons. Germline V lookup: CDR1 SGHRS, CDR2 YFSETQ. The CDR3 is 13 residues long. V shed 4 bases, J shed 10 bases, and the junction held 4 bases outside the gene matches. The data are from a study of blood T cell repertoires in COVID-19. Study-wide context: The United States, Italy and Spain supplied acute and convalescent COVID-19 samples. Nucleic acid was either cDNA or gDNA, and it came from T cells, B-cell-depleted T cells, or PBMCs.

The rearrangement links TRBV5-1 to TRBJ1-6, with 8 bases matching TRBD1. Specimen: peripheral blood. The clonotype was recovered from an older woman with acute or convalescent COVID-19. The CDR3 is CASSKGQDSPLHF. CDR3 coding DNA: TGCGCCAGCAGCAAGGGACAGGACTCACCCCTCCACTTT.